This T cell receptor (beta chain) derives from a study of blood T cell repertoires in COVID-19. Study background: COVID-19 samples from acute and convalescent phases originated in the United States, Italy and Spain.

In the authors' workflow: Counts of nucleated cells, estimated from reference gene primer amplification, were obtained. Using immunoSEQ multiplex PCR, the repertoire was profiled, and TCRdb retains in-frame clones only, with some absent. The D gene and trimming were derived from the DNA, and the V and J assignments and clone size from that table. Of 81,000 or so clones in the sample, approximately 85% were seen once. The table lists this clone with a count of one. Germline assignment: CDR1 SGHNT and CDR2 YYREEE (reference sequence). Trimming at V came to 0 bases and at J to 4 bases, leaving 2 bases not matched to a gene. This CDR3 contains 15 residues.

Source material: peripheral blood. The TCR sequence derives from a man aged 45-65 years with active COVID-19. The chain is built from TRBV5-4 and TRBJ1-2; 11 positions match TRBD1. CDR3 protein: CASSLAGQGAYGYTF. CDR3 coding DNA: TGTGCCAGCAGCTTGGCCGGACAGGGGGCCTATGGCTACACCTTC.